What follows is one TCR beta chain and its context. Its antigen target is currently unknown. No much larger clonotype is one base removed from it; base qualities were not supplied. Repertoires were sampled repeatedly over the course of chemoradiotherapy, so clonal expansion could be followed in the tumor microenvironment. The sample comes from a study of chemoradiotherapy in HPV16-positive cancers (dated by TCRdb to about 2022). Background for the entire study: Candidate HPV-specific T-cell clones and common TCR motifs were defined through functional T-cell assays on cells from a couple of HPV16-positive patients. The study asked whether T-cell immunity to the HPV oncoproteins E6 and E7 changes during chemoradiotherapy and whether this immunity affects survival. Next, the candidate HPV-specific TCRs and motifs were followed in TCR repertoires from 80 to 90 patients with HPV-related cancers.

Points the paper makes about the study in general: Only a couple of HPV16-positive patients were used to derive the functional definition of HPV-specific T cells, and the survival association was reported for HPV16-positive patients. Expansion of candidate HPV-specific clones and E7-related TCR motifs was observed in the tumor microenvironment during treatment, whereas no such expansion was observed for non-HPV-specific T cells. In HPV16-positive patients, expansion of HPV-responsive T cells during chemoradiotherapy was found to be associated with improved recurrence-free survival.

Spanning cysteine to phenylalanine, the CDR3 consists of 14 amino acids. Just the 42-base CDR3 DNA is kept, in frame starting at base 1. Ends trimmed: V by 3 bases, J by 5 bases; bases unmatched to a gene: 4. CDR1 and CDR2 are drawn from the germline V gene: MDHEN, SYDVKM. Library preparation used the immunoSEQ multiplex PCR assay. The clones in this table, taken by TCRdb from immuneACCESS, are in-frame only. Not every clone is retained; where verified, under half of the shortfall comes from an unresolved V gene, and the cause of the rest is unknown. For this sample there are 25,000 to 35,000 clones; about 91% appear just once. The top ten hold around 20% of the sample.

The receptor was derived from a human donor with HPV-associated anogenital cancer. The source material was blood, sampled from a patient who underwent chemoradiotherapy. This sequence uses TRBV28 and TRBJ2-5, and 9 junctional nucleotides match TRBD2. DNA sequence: TGTGCCAGCAGTTTGGCCAGCGGGAGGGAGACCCAGTACTTC. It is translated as CASSLASGRETQYF. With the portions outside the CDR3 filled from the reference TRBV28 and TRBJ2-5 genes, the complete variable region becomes DVKVTQSSRYLVKRTGEKVFLECVQDMDHENMFWYRQDPGLGLRLIYFSYDVKMKEKGDIPEGYSVSREKKERFSLILESASTNQTSMYLCASSLASGRETQYFGPGTRLLVL.